One and the same sample provided the 20 T cell receptor beta chains below, sequenced in a study of Tregs in tolerant kidney transplant recipients. Here immunoSEQ multiplex PCR was the method, and the copy in TCRdb shows in-frame clones only, minus some. The sample records over 60,000 clones, about 88% being singletons. The sample here was CD4+ T cells from blood, taken before the transplant. These TCRs come from a human donor who received a combined kidney and bone marrow transplant.

The chain carries TRBV11-2 and TRBJ2-5; D is possibly TRBD1 (5 bases). V was pared by 3 bases and J by 5 bases, with 16 bases between. Germline values: CDR1 SGHAT, CDR2 FQNNGV. The CDR3 has 15 residues. The CDR3 sequence: CASSFSLSPGETQYF. The CDR3 DNA reads as TGTGCCAGCAGCTTTTCCTTATCCCCAGGGGAGACCCAGTACTTC.

The chain carries TRBV10-2 and TRBJ1-5, with TRBD1 identical over 8 bases. V lost 3 bases and J lost 2; bases outside the gene matches: 6. This CDR3 has 16 residues. From germline, CDR1 is WSHSY and CDR2 SAAADI. The CDR3 spells CASSDSTGVGNQPQHF. CDR3 DNA sequence: TGCGCCAGCAGTGATTCGACAGGGGTGGGCAATCAGCCCCAGCATTTT.

The CDR3 loop reads CASSTSGTGAYNEQFF. The CDR3 DNA follows: TGTGCCAGCAGTACCTCCGGGACAGGGGCCTACAATGAGCAGTTCTTC. The chain couples TRBV27 to TRBJ2-1, with TRBD1 matching over 10 bases. Per the germline V gene, CDR1 is MNHEY and CDR2 is SMNVEV (reference sequence). The length of the CDR3 is 16 residues. V shed 5 bases and J 2 bases; nucleotides not matched to a gene: 6.

The chain joins TRBV28 to TRBJ1-5; 8 bases align to TRBD1. J was trimmed by 5 bases and V by 5 bases; bases with no gene match: 5. In germline, CDR1 is MDHEN, CDR2 SYDVKM. The CDR3 spans 14 residues. The CDR3 region has the DNA TGTGCCAGCAGTACAGGACAGGGCGATCAGCCCCAGCATTTT. Translated, it gives CASSTGQGDQPQHF.

This clone was counted a single time. This chain uses TRBV5-4 with TRBJ2-3, with TRBD2 matching over 9 bases. CDR3 length equals 17 residues. The germline gives CDR1 SGHNT, CDR2 YYREEE (reference sequence). The trim removed 7 bases at V and 2 bases at J, leaving 14 bases unmatched. The CDR3 is CASLHYRREGHTDTQYF. CDR3 DNA sequence: TGTGCCAGCCTCCATTATAGGCGGGAGGGGCACACAGATACGCAGTATTTT.

The chain carries TRBV4-1 and TRBJ2-7, with 9 bases identical to TRBD1. The trim removed 1 base at V and 0 bases at J, leaving 4 bases unmatched. The length of the CDR3 is 16 residues. CDR1 is MGHRA, CDR2 YSYEKL, per germline. CDR3 amino acids: CASSQGGQGSSYEQYF. The CDR3 DNA follows: TGCGCCAGCAGCCAAGGAGGACAGGGGAGCTCCTACGAGCAGTACTTC.

The rearrangement links TRBV19 to TRBJ2-3; D not resolved. In germline, CDR1 is LNHDA, CDR2 SQIVND (reference sequence). Trimming pared 2 bases from V and 3 bases from J, leaving 9 bases between. The CDR3 has 14 amino acids. The chain's CDR3 is CASSIYSRTDTQYF. CDR3 in DNA: TGTGCCAGTAGTATATACAGTCGGACAGATACGCAGTATTTT.

The rearrangement uses TRBV13 and TRBJ2-7; D possibly corresponds to TRBD1 (6 bases). The CDR3 extends over 15 amino acids. V lost 2 bases to trimming and J lost 3 bases, with 14 bases between them. Germline V gene sequence: CDR1 PRHDT, CDR2 FYEKMQ (reference sequence). This CDR3 reads CASSLTGSSSYEQYF. The CDR3 nucleotides are TGTGCCAGCAGCTTAACAGGGTCATCAAGCTACGAGCAGTACTTC.

The CDR3 protein is CASSLGAGGHYEQYF. Written as DNA, the CDR3 is TGTGCCAGCAGTTTGGGGGCAGGGGGTCACTACGAGCAGTACTTC. V and J are TRBV28 and TRBJ2-7; 7 positions match TRBD1. After removal of 3 bases from V and 3 bases from J, the junction contained 8 bases not matched to a gene. Germline V gene lookup returns CDR1 MDHEN and CDR2 SYDVKM. The CDR3 consists of 15 residues.

V gene TRBV29-1 combines with J gene TRBJ2-1; 8 nucleotides line up with TRBD2. Germline CDR1 is SQVTM and CDR2 is ANQGSEA. Germline trimming cut 4 bases from V and 0 bases from J; bases unmatched to any gene: 2. This CDR3 contains 14 residues. CDR3 amino acids: CSVGSGSSYNEQFF. Written as DNA, the CDR3 is TGCAGCGTTGGGAGCGGGAGCTCCTACAATGAGCAGTTCTTC.

The V and J genes are TRBV7-3 and TRBJ2-3; 8 bases map to TRBD2. V lost 4 bases, J lost 1 base, and 7 bases stayed unmatched. The germline V gene encodes CDR1 SGHTA and CDR2 FQGTGA. The CDR3 sequence is 16 residues long. The DNA of the CDR3 is TGTGCCAGCAGCTCGGGAGCGGGAGTGGGCACAGATACGCAGTATTTT. Protein sequence: CASSSGAGVGTDTQYF.

V usage is TRBV4-2 and J usage is TRBJ1-5, with D possibly TRBD1 on 5 matching bases. The CDR3 is 17 residues long. Germline V lookup: CDR1 LGHNA, CDR2 YNFKEQ. The V gene lost 2 bases and the J gene lost 3 bases, with 17 bases spanning the gap. This chain's CDR3 is CASSQIGRGGYNQPQHF. CDR3 sequence (DNA): TGTGCCAGCAGCCAAATAGGGCGGGGGGGATACAATCAGCCCCAGCATTTT.

The gene calls are TRBV28 and TRBJ2-7; 9 bases agree with TRBD1. This CDR3 is 13 amino acids long. V trimming: 6 bases; J trimming: 3 bases; junction bases outside the gene matches: 3. Germline V lookup: CDR1 MDHEN, CDR2 SYDVKM. The CDR3 here is CASRLDRGYEQYF. In DNA, the CDR3 is TGTGCCAGCAGGCTGGACAGGGGCTACGAGCAGTACTTC.

The V gene is TRBV6-6, the J gene TRBJ2-7; 10 bases line up with TRBD1. Germline V lookup: CDR1 MNHNY, CDR2 SVGAGI (reference sequence). V lost 0 bases and J lost 4; bases outside the gene matches: 3. The CDR3 is made up of 15 amino acids. CDR3 region: CASSYSDRGQYEQYF. The DNA for the CDR3 is TGTGCCAGCAGTTACTCCGACAGGGGGCAGTACGAGCAGTACTTC.

This chain connects TRBV14 to TRBJ1-2; D uncertain. This CDR3 spans 15 amino acids. V was cut by 0 bases and J by 7 bases, with 15 bases left in between. CDR1 SGHDN and CDR2 FVKESK come from the germline V gene. CDR3 DNA: TGTGCCAGCAGCCAAGATCGATGGCAGTCTTCTGGCTACACCTTC. It translates to CASSQDRWQSSGYTF. Combining the CDR3 with reference TRBV14 and TRBJ1-2 gives the whole variable domain EAGVTQFPSHSVIEKGQTVTLRCDPISGHDNLYWYRRVMGKEIKFLLHFVKESKQDESGMPNNRFLAERTGGTYSTLKVQPAELEDSGVYFCASSQDRWQSSGYTFGSGTRLTVV.

The chain employs TRBV28 and TRBJ1-5; 9 bases line up with TRBD1. Germline CDR1 is MDHEN and CDR2 is SYDVKM. The CDR3 is 15 amino acids. With 3 bases clipped from V and 6 bases from J, the junction kept 6 bases outside the gene matches. CDR3 sequence (DNA): TGTGCCAGCAGTTTCGGGACAGGGACCACTCAGCCCCAGCATTTT. Protein: CASSFGTGTTQPQHF.

The rearrangement links TRBV5-5 to TRBJ2-1; 11 nucleotides match TRBD2. V was pared by 5 bases and J by 2 bases, with 3 bases of the junction left unmatched. Germline values: CDR1 SGHKS, CDR2 YYEKEE (reference sequence). This CDR3 has 15 residues. CDR3 bases: TGTGCCAGCAGACCGACTAGCGGGGCCTACAATGAGCAGTTCTTC. Encoded protein: CASRPTSGAYNEQFF.

This chain links TRBV6-1 with TRBJ2-7, with 7 nucleotides matching TRBD2. The CDR3 consists of 14 residues. V gave up 4 bases and J gave up 2 bases; unmatched junction bases: 5. The germline V gene encodes CDR1 MNHNS and CDR2 SASEGT. CDR3 in DNA: TGTGCCAGCAGTGGACAGCGGGGCCCCTACGAGCAGTACTTC. This encodes CASSGQRGPYEQYF.

The chain uses TRBV16 and TRBJ1-2, with D perhaps matching TRBD1 (6 bases). CDR3 length equals 14 residues. Trimming removed 1 base from V and 5 bases from J, with 11 bases in between. Germline CDR1 is KGHSY and CDR2 is FQNENV. The CDR3 region has the DNA TGTGCCAGCAGCCAATTGACAGGTGATTATGGCTACACCTTC. Protein sequence: CASSQLTGDYGYTF.

This clone has just one count. The chain has TRBV19 and TRBJ2-7; D not certain. CDR1 and CDR2 from the germline V gene are LNHDA and SQIVND (reference sequence). With 4 bases removed from V and 0 bases from J, the gap between germline ends came to 10 bases. CDR3 size: 14 residues. The DNA of the CDR3 is TGTGCCAGTAGTAGAGTGTCCTCCTCCTACGAGCAGTACTTC. As protein: CASSRVSSSYEQYF.